This T cell receptor (beta chain) was sequenced during a study of sequential checkpoint blockade in melanoma. Study summary: Randomization was 1:1 between first-line nivolumab→ipilimumab and ipilimumab→nivolumab. After nivolumab or ipilimumab alone, about two dozen patients had week-13 rebiopsies.

Clones were read by immunoSEQ multiplex PCR, and TCRdb kept only the in-frame ones, dropping some. The sample consists of more than 10,000 clones, 25% to 30% of them appearing once. Stated treatment: randomized to nivolumab then ipilimumab (arm A) or the reverse (arm B). This clone was seen only a few times. Its antigen is undetermined. Study-wide points: In arm A, pretreatment tumor clonality was associated with response.

The sample was tumor tissue (inferred from file names), taken from a patient given nivolumab and ipilimumab in sequence. This TCR derives from a human donor with melanoma.

The CDR3 DNA reads as TGTGCCAGCAGTTTAACAGGTTTTAACTATGGCTACACCTTC. Its translation is CASSLTGFNYGYTF. The chain recombines TRBV6-8 with TRBJ1-2; a weak D match, TRBD1 (5 bases). The CDR3 totals 14 residues. With 4 bases removed from V and 1 base from J, the gap between germline ends came to 10 bases. From germline, CDR1 is MNHGY and CDR2 SAAAGT.